Shown below are 32 T cell receptor beta chains from a single sample sequenced in a study of beta chain features in type 1 diabetes. Investigators reverse transcribed all isolated RNA, so they sequenced expressed TCRB transcripts. Clones were sequenced by immunoSEQ multiplex PCR, and TCRdb holds only the in-frame ones, with some missing. This table holds 450,000 to 600,000 clones, over 25% found once. Sequencing used naive CD4+ T cells from blood. Source of these receptors: a man younger than 35 in good health.

The chain uses TRBV4-1 and TRBJ2-1; 7 bases are a match to TRBD1. V dropped 1 base and J dropped 5; count of bases not matched to a gene: 11. Looked up from germline, CDR1 is MGHRA and CDR2 is YSYEKL. The CDR3 consists of 17 residues. Here the CDR3 reads CASSQGPGQRGNNEQFF. As DNA, the CDR3 is TGCGCCAGCAGCCAAGGGCCGGGACAGAGGGGCAACAATGAGCAGTTCTTC.

Only a few counts were recorded for this clone. This chain joins TRBV7-2 and TRBJ2-3, with a tentative D call TRBD1 (5 bases). CDR1 and CDR2 from the germline V gene are SGHTA and FQGNSA. V gave up 7 bases and J gave up 4 bases, with 18 bases separating them. The CDR3 covers 15 residues. The CDR3 sequence: CASTARSGIPDTQYF. The CDR3 DNA follows: TGTGCCAGCACTGCGAGGTCAGGGATCCCAGATACGCAGTATTTT.

The table lists this clone with a few counts. The chain couples TRBV10-3 to TRBJ2-1, with TRBD2 matching 7 bases. J lost 9 bases, V lost 11 bases, and 10 bases had no gene match. Germline loops: CDR1 ENHRY, CDR2 SYGVKD. The CDR3 spans 12 residues. Here the CDR3 reads CAFSAGRGEQFF. DNA of the CDR3: TGTGCCTTCTCAGCGGGACGTGGTGAGCAGTTCTTC.

The chain joins TRBV30 to TRBJ2-7, with 9 nucleotides matching TRBD1. The junction had 10 bases not matched to a gene; V was cut back by 3 bases and J by 4 bases. This CDR3 comprises 15 residues. Germline V CDR1 and CDR2: GTSNPN, SVGIG (reference sequence). CDR3 amino acids: CAWSFFAGQGYEQYF. For the CDR3, the DNA is TGTGCCTGGAGCTTTTTTGCGGGACAGGGTTACGAGCAGTACTTC.

This clone showed up just a few times. The rearrangement links TRBV25-1 to TRBJ2-5; 7 bases map to TRBD1. After removal of 3 bases from V and 5 bases from J, the junction contained 6 bases not matched to a gene. Germline V lookup: CDR1 MGHDK, CDR2 SYGVNS. This CDR3 is built from 14 residues. CDR3 nucleotide sequence: TGTGCCAGCAGTGAGACAGGGTATTGGGAGACCCAGTACTTC. This sequence encodes CASSETGYWETQYF.

V and J are TRBV14 and TRBJ2-3; D remains ambiguous. The CDR3 extends over 14 amino acids. Germline CDR1 SGHDN, CDR2 FVKESK. The V and J ends lost 2 bases and 4 bases respectively, with 10 bases between them. The chain's CDR3 is CASSQYLDADTQYF. DNA of the CDR3: TGTGCCAGCAGCCAATATCTGGACGCAGATACGCAGTATTTT.

The chain recombines TRBV6-5 with TRBJ1-3; D unresolved. V lost 6 bases to trimming and J lost 0 bases, with 6 bases between them. The CDR3 covers 13 residues. CDR1 MNHEY and CDR2 SVGAGI come from the germline V gene. Here the CDR3 reads CASSFSSGNTIYF. The CDR3, as DNA: TGTGCCAGCAGCTTTAGCTCTGGAAACACCATATATTTT.

The V and J genes are TRBV5-1 and TRBJ2-1, with 9 bases identical to TRBD1. Germline CDR1 and CDR2: SGHRS and YFSETQ. The CDR3 totals 14 residues. J was trimmed by 7 bases and V by 4 bases; bases with no gene match: 6. The chain's CDR3 is CASSQGQGGNEQFF. In DNA, the CDR3 is TGCGCCAGCAGCCAGGGACAGGGAGGAAATGAGCAGTTCTTC.

The chain uses TRBV28 and TRBJ1-5; perhaps TRBD1 as D (6 bases). The V end lost 4 bases, the J end lost 7 bases, and 14 bases lay between the germline ends. CDR1 is MDHEN and CDR2 is SYDVKM in the germline V gene. The CDR3 length is 14 residues. The CDR3 reads CASSSQGQGQPQHF. In nucleotides, the CDR3 is TGTGCCAGCAGTTCACAGGGTCAGGGGCAGCCCCAGCATTTT.

The rearrangement links TRBV30 to TRBJ1-1; unclear D gene. CDR3 size: 14 residues. Germline loops: CDR1 GTSNPN, CDR2 SVGIG (reference sequence). Trimming stripped 3 bases from V and 4 bases from J, with 15 bases between. In nucleotides, the CDR3 is TGTGCCTGGAGCGGACCGAGGGTCGGCACTGAAGCTTTCTTT. It is translated as CAWSGPRVGTEAFF. Full variable domain (missing parts from reference TRBV30 and TRBJ1-1): SQTIHQWPATLVQPVGSPLSLECTVEGTSNPNLYWYRQAAGRGLQLLFYSVGIGQISSEVPQNLSASRPQDRQFILSSKKLLLSDSGFYLCAWSGPRVGTEAFFGQGTRLTVV.

This chain joins TRBV9 and TRBJ1-5; the D is unclear. CDR3 length: 14 amino acids. V lost 0 bases and J lost 4, with 8 bases in between. The germline gives CDR1 SGDLS, CDR2 YYNGEE. In DNA, the CDR3 is TGTGCCAGCAGCGTAGGGACGGATAATCAGCCCCAGCATTTT. Its translation: CASSVGTDNQPQHF.

This clone occurred a few times. V usage is TRBV6-5 and J usage is TRBJ2-5, with D possibly matching TRBD1 (6 bases). Germline V gives CDR1 MNHEY, CDR2 SVGAGI. Trimming stripped 0 bases from V and 7 bases from J, with 15 bases between. The CDR3 runs 15 residues. The DNA of the CDR3 is TGTGCCAGCAGTTACTCGAAGGAGGCCAGGGGGACCCAGTACTTC. Translated, it gives CASSYSKEARGTQYF.

This clone was counted only a few times. The chain employs TRBV7-9 and TRBJ1-4; D is uncertain. Trimming cost V 1 base and J 7 bases, with 4 bases left between them. This CDR3 is 12 amino acids long. Germline V gene data show CDR1 as SEHNR and CDR2 as FQNEAQ (reference sequence). The CDR3 DNA is TGTGCCAGCAGCTTAGTTCCTGAAAAACTGTTTTTT. Protein sequence: CASSLVPEKLFF.

The chain joins TRBV4-3 to TRBJ2-5, with D perhaps TRBD1 or TRBD2 (5 bases each). Germline V gene sequence: CDR1 LGHNA, CDR2 YSLEER. The V gene lost 1 base and the J gene lost 5 bases, with 14 bases spanning the gap. The CDR3 is made up of 15 amino acids. The CDR3 sequence is CASSQGVGRGETQYF. CDR3 nucleotides: TGCGCCAGCAGCCAAGGGGTGGGGCGAGGGGAGACCCAGTACTTC.

This clone was found a few times. The gene calls are TRBV6-6 and TRBJ1-4; D is ambiguous. CDR1 and CDR2 (germline): MNHNY, SVGAGI (reference sequence). V lost 0 bases to trimming and J lost 8 bases, with 4 bases between them. This CDR3 spans 12 amino acids. Here the CDR3 reads CASSYSMEKLFF. CDR3 nucleotide sequence: TGTGCCAGCAGTTACTCGATGGAAAAACTGTTTTTT.

Comment on this clone: One end of the junction is discordant with germline, which a read error may explain. The rearrangement joins TRBV7-9 to TRBJ2-5; 11 bases fit TRBD2. CDR3 length: 14 residues. Germline values: CDR1 SEHNR, CDR2 FQNEAQ (reference sequence). As DNA, the CDR3 is TGTGCCAGCAGCCTAGCTAGCGGGAGGGAGACCCAGTACTTC. Amino acids: CASSLASGRETQYF.

In this sample, this clone turned up a few times. CDR3 DNA sequence: TGTGCCGTGGCGGGGGGCTCGGCGGAGACCCAGTACTTC. Amino acids: CAVAGGSAETQYF. The chain has TRBV30 and TRBJ2-5; 8 positions agree with TRBD2. Germline V gene lookup returns CDR1 GTSNPN and CDR2 SVGIG (reference sequence). The V gene end was trimmed by 8 bases and the J gene end by 5 bases; junction bases not matched to a gene: 10. CDR3 length: 13 residues. The whole variable domain, remainder taken from reference TRBV30 and TRBJ2-5, is SQTIHQWPATLVQPVGSPLSLECTVEGTSNPNLYWYRQAAGRGLQLLFYSVGIGQISSEVPQNLSASRPQDRQFILSSKKLLLSDSGFYLCAVAGGSAETQYFGPGTRLLVL.

The genes are TRBV2 and TRBJ2-5; 11 nucleotides align to TRBD2. From germline, CDR1 is SNHLY and CDR2 FYNNEI. This CDR3 spans 15 amino acids. The V and J ends lost 2 bases and 4 bases, in that order; junction bases with no gene match: 3. CDR3 loop: CASSETSGSGETQYF. CDR3 coding DNA: TGTGCCAGCAGTGAAACTAGCGGGAGCGGAGAGACCCAGTACTTC.

The CDR3 bases are TGTGCCAGCAGCTTCTTAGAGGGAGGCAATGAGCAGTTCTTC. This sequence encodes CASSFLEGGNEQFF. This rearrangement joins TRBV7-9 to TRBJ2-1; D possibly corresponds to TRBD2 (6 bases). The CDR3 consists of 14 residues. Between the trimmed V and J ends, which lost 3 bases and 6 bases, there was a span of 12 bases. Per germline, CDR1 SEHNR and CDR2 FQNEAQ (reference sequence). Together with reference TRBV7-9 and TRBJ2-1, the CDR3 gives the full variable domain: DTGVSQNPRHKITKRGQNVTFRCDPISEHNRLYWYRQTLGQGPEFLTYFQNEAQLEKSRLLSDRFSAERPKGSFSTLEIQRTEQGDSAMYLCASSFLEGGNEQFFGPGTRLTVL.

This clone was seen a handful of times. The rearrangement joins TRBV6-6 to TRBJ2-2, with D possibly being TRBD1 (6 bases). V dropped 6 bases and J dropped 0 bases, with 14 bases sitting between them. In germline, CDR1 is MNHNY, CDR2 SVGAGI (reference sequence). The CDR3 has 16 amino acids. The CDR3 nucleotides read TGTGCCAGCAGCCCCACTGGACAGACGAACACCGGGGAGCTGTTTTTT. Its protein is CASSPTGQTNTGELFF.

The chain combines TRBV4-1 with TRBJ1-1; D not certain. V was clipped by 3 bases and J by 5 bases, with 13 bases between them. CDR1 is MGHRA, CDR2 YSYEKL, per germline. The CDR3 length is 14 residues. CDR3: CASSQDLGRTEAFF. The CDR3 DNA sequence: TGCGCCAGCAGCCAGGACCTGGGCCGGACTGAAGCTTTCTTT.

The chain has TRBV6-6 and TRBJ2-3; TRBD2 is a possible D gene (6 bases). Germline V CDR1 and CDR2: MNHNY, SVGAGI (reference sequence). The V end lost 4 bases, the J end lost 5 bases, and 13 bases lay between the germline ends. The CDR3 runs to 14 residues. This chain's CDR3 is CASSWGVGGDTQYF. The CDR3 nucleotides read TGTGCCAGCAGTTGGGGGGTCGGGGGAGATACGCAGTATTTT.

This clone was seen only a few times. The chain employs TRBV25-1 and TRBJ2-1; D is unresolved. The germline V gene encodes CDR1 MGHDK and CDR2 SYGVNS. This CDR3 spans 10 amino acids. V dropped 10 bases and J dropped 5 bases, with 6 bases sitting between them. CDR3 in DNA: TGTGCCACCTGGGACAATGAGCAGTTCTTC. Translation: CATWDNEQFF.

This clone has more than one count but fewer than ten. V and J are TRBV2 and TRBJ1-2; D may be TRBD1 (5 bases). Between the trimmed V and J ends, which lost 4 bases and 4 bases, there was a span of 7 bases. CDR1 and CDR2 from the germline V gene are SNHLY and FYNNEI. The CDR3 sequence is 12 residues long. The CDR3 protein is CASSGQSYGYTF. The CDR3 nucleotides read TGTGCCAGCAGTGGACAGAGCTATGGCTACACCTTC.

The chain links TRBV12-5 to TRBJ1-1; 7 bases align to TRBD1. The CDR3 has 13 amino acids. The germline gives CDR1 LGHNT, CDR2 FRNRAP. Losses at the gene ends were 5 bases for V and 3 bases for J; bases not matched to a gene: 3. The CDR3 protein is CASGIGTDTEAFF. DNA of the CDR3: TGTGCTAGTGGTATTGGGACAGACACTGAAGCTTTCTTT.

This chain links TRBV5-1 with TRBJ2-7; weak D call: TRBD1 (5 bases). Between the trimmed V and J ends, which lost 0 bases and 3 bases, there was a span of 7 bases. This CDR3 contains 13 residues. CDR1 and CDR2 from the germline V gene are SGHRS and YFSETQ. The CDR3: CASSLGQHYEQYF. In nucleotides, the CDR3 is TGCGCCAGCAGCTTGGGACAGCACTACGAGCAGTACTTC.

This clone has just a few counts. The chain has TRBV12-5 and TRBJ2-5; D may be TRBD1 (5 bases). Germline V CDR1 and CDR2: LGHNT, FRNRAP. V gave up 9 bases and J gave up 2 bases, with 10 bases separating them. The CDR3 is 12 amino acids. The CDR3 DNA is TGTGCTAGCAAGGGGCCTCAAGAGACCCAGTACTTC. Translating it yields CASKGPQETQYF.

The V gene is TRBV6-1, the J gene TRBJ1-2; D may be TRBD1 (5 bases). V was shortened by 6 bases and J by 3 bases, with 11 bases between the two germline ends. In germline, CDR1 is MNHNS, CDR2 SASEGT. The CDR3 contains 13 residues. CDR3: CASSRDPYYGYTF. The CDR3 nucleotides are TGTGCCAGCAGCCGGGACCCTTACTATGGCTACACCTTC.

The V and J genes are TRBV4-1 and TRBJ2-4; 9 bases map to TRBD1. Germline assignment: CDR1 MGHRA and CDR2 YSYEKL. The CDR3 contains 17 residues. The J segment lost 2 bases and the V segment lost 5 bases, leaving 10 bases of the junction unmatched. The CDR3 DNA reads TGCGCCAGCAGCACCAGGGAGACAGGGGGAACCAAAAACATTCAGTACTTC. This gives the protein CASSTRETGGTKNIQYF.

This sequence joins TRBV10-3 and TRBJ2-1; TRBD2 matches at 10 bases. The germline V gene encodes CDR1 ENHRY and CDR2 SYGVKD. The CDR3 extends over 16 amino acids. The J segment lost 3 bases and the V segment lost 3 bases, leaving 5 bases of the junction unmatched. CDR3 nucleotides: TGTGCCATCAGTGAAAGGACTAGCGGTAGCTACAATGAGCAGTTCTTC. Translated: CAISERTSGSYNEQFF.

V gene TRBV28 combines with J gene TRBJ1-5; D gene unclear. The CDR3 length is 12 residues. V lost 5 bases and J lost 3, with 5 bases in between. The germline CDR1 and CDR2 sequences are MDHEN and SYDVKM. The CDR3, as DNA: TGTGCCAGCAGTCGTTCCAATCAGCCCCAGCATTTT. Its translation is CASSRSNQPQHF.

V and J are TRBV10-3 and TRBJ2-7; TRBD2 aligns across 11 bases. Germline V gene sequence: CDR1 ENHRY, CDR2 SYGVKD. The CDR3 extends over 14 amino acids. V lost 5 bases to trimming and J lost 3 bases; unmatched junction nucleotides: 3. The CDR3 DNA reads as TGTGCCATCAGTACCGGGACTAGCGGCTACGAGCAGTACTTC. This sequence encodes CAISTGTSGYEQYF.